This is a list of T cell receptor beta chains from one sample in a study of T cell clones after liver transplantation. Profiled with immunoSEQ multiplex PCR; TCRdb holds only in-frame clones, not every one. The sample lists fewer than 85,000 clones; approximately 82% were seen once. Sequences were derived from CD4+ T cells from blood, sampled at the 22-month timepoint. The receptors stem from a human patient who received a liver transplant. The graft donor may be the source of some T cells. The CDR3 runs from the conserved cysteine through the conserved F or W. Each record gives: CDR3 protein, CDR3 DNA, J gene, clone size, V gene, D gene. The D gene is left open where the match is weak. Clone sizes are given selectively: once, few, many, or a class where the clone is expanded.

CASSGTPGGAGPQFF TGTGCCAGCAGCGGGACCCCAGGAGGGGCAGGGCCTCAGTTCTTC TRBJ2-1 NA TRBV9 NA
CAISEFPGRGGNTEAFF TGTGCCATCAGTGAGTTTCCAGGTAGGGGGGGAAACACTGAAGCTTTCTTT TRBJ1-1 NA TRBV10-3 NA
CASSQGGPGAYQETQYF TGCGCCAGCAGCCAAGGGGGCCCAGGGGCGTACCAAGAGACCCAGTACTTC TRBJ2-5 NA TRBV4-1 NA
CASSQDRPNTNEQFF TGCGCCAGCAGCCAAGACCGACCGAATACGAATGAGCAGTTCTTC TRBJ2-1 NA TRBV4-1 NA
CASSWDRGPYEQYF TGTGCCAGCAGCTGGGACAGGGGCCCCTACGAGCAGTACTTC TRBJ2-7 NA TRBV5-5 TRBD1
CASRPPGGETQYF TGTGCCAGCAGGCCCCCGGGAGGAGAGACCCAGTACTTC TRBJ2-5 NA TRBV7-7 TRBD2
CASSLSGGLYGYTF TGCGCCAGCAGCTTGTCCGGGGGGCTCTACGGCTACACCTTC TRBJ1-2 NA TRBV5-1 NA
CASSPHWDSSEAFF TGTGCCAGCAGTCCCCACTGGGACAGCAGTGAAGCTTTCTTT TRBJ1-1 NA TRBV27 TRBD1
CASSLGRVTYEQYF TGCGCCAGCAGCTTGGGCAGGGTAACCTACGAGCAGTACTTC TRBJ2-7 once TRBV5-1 NA
CASSSTGYEAFF TGTGCCAGCAGTTCTACAGGGTATGAAGCTTTCTTT TRBJ1-1 NA TRBV2 NA
CASSSRFSGSDNEQFF TGTGCCAGCAGCTCGCGATTTAGCGGGTCGGACAATGAGCAGTTCTTC TRBJ2-1 NA TRBV5-5 TRBD2
CASSVGGGGGYNEQFF TGTGCCAGCAGCGTAGGTGGAGGGGGTGGGTACAATGAGCAGTTCTTC TRBJ2-1 NA TRBV9 NA
CASSVGEVGEKLFF TGTGCCAGTAGTGTAGGGGAGGTCGGTGAAAAACTGTTTTTT TRBJ1-4 NA TRBV19 NA
CASNDHEQYF TGTGCCAGCAACGACCACGAGCAGTACTTC TRBJ2-7 once TRBV28 NA
CASSSARTSWEETQYF TGTGCCAGCAGTTCTGCTCGGACTAGTTGGGAAGAGACCCAGTACTTC TRBJ2-5 NA TRBV28 TRBD2
CASSPPGGYSGNTIYF TGTGCCAGCAGCCCCCCCGGCGGGTACTCTGGAAACACCATATATTTT TRBJ1-3 NA TRBV5-6 NA
CASSKLAGASYEQYF TGTGCCAGCAGTAAACTAGCGGGAGCCTCCTACGAGCAGTACTTC TRBJ2-7 few TRBV9 TRBD2
CASSTGDTQYF TGTGCCAGCAGCACGGGGGATACGCAGTATTTT TRBJ2-3 NA TRBV7-3 NA
CATSSSVLGGETQYF TGTGCCACCTCTTCTAGCGTCTTAGGCGGAGAGACCCAGTACTTC TRBJ2-5 NA TRBV15 NA
CASSLRPGGGYEQYF TGTGCTAGCAGCTTAAGGCCAGGGGGAGGGTACGAGCAGTACTTC TRBJ2-7 NA TRBV7-7 NA